This T cell receptor beta chain was documented in a study of neoadjuvant nivolumab and ipilimumab in lung cancer. V dropped 6 bases and J dropped 5 bases, with 20 bases sitting between them. The CDR3 is 15 amino acids. Germline V gene data show CDR1 as MNHEY and CDR2 as SVGAGI. Sequenced by immunoSEQ multiplex PCR; TCRdb stores in-frame clones only, minus some. Of about 27,000 clones in the sample, more than 75% are singletons; the top ten hold 18%. The V call is TRBV6-5, the J call TRBJ2-7; possibly TRBD1 for D (5 bases). This TCR derives from an adult with non-small cell lung cancer. The sample in question was tumor tissue, obtained after neoadjuvant nivolumab, alone or with ipilimumab, at or shortly before surgery. Here the CDR3 DNA reads TGTGCCAGCAGAAGGAACCTAGACAGTCGCAACGAGCAGTACTTC. This encodes CASRRNLDSRNEQYF.